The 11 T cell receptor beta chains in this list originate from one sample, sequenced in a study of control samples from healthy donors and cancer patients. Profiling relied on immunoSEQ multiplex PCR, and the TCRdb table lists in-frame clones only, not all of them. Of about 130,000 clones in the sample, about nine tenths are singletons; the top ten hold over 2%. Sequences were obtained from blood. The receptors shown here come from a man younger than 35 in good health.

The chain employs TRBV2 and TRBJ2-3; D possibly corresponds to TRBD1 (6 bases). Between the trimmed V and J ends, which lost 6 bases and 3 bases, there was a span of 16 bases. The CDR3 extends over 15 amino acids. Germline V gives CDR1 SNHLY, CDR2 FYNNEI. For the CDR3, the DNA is TGTGCCAGCAGACCGACAGGCCGTCTAACAGATACGCAGTATTTT. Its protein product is CASRPTGRLTDTQYF.

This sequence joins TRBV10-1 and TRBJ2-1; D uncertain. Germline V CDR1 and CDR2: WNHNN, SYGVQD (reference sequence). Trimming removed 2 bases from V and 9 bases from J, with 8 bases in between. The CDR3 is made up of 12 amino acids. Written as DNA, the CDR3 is TGCGCCAGCAGTGAGGACGTTGGTGAGCAGTTCTTC. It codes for CASSEDVGEQFF.

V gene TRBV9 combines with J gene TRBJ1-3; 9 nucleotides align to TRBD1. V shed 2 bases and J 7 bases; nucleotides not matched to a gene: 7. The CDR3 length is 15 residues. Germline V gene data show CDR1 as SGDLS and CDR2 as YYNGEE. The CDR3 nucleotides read TGTGCCAGCAGCGTGATGACAGGGGGAGGGAACACCATATATTTT. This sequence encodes CASSVMTGGGNTIYF.

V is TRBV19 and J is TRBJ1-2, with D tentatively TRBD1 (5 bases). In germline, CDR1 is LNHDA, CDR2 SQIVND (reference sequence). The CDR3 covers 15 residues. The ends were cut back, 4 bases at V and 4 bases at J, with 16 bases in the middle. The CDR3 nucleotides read TGTGCCAGTAGTAGCCCTCTTTCAGGGTTCTATGGCTACACCTTC. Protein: CASSSPLSGFYGYTF.

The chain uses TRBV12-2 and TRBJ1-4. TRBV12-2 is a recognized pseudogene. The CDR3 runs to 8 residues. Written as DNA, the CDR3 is TGTGGTGCTGAAAAACTGTTTTTT. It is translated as CGAEKLFF.

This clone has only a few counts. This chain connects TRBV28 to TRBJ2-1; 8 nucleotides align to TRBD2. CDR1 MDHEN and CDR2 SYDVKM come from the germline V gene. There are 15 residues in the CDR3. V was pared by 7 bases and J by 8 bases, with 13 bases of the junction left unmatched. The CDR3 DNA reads TGTGCCAGCACCACGCCCCGCGCGGGGGGAGATGAGCAGTTCTTC. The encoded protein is CASTTPRAGGDEQFF.

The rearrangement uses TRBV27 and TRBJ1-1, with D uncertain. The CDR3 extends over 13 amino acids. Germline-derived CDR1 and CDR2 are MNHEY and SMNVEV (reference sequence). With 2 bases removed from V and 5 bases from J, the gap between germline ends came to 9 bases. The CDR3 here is CASSLVGGTEAFF. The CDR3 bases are TGTGCCAGCAGTTTAGTGGGAGGGACTGAAGCTTTCTTT.

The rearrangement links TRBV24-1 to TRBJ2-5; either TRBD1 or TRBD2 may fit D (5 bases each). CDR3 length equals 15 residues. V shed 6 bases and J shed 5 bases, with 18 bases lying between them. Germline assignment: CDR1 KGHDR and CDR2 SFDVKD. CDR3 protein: CATSNRDAPWETQYF. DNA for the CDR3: TGTGCCACCAGTAACCGGGACGCCCCGTGGGAGACCCAGTACTTC.

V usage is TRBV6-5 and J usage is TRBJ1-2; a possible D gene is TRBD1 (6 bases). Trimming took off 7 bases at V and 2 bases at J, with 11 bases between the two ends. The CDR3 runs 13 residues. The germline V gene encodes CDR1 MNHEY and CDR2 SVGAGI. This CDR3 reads CASTKGVNYGYTF. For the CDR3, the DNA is TGTGCCAGCACCAAGGGGGTCAACTATGGCTACACCTTC.

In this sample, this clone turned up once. The CDR3 bases are TGTGCCAGCAGTTACTCGGGCGGGACCTTAATCAATGAGCAGTTCTTC. This translates into CASSYSGGTLINEQFF. This chain connects TRBV6-5 to TRBJ2-1, with a tentative D call TRBD2 (6 bases). The germline V gene has CDR1 MNHEY and CDR2 SVGAGI. CDR3 length: 16 residues. The V end lost 0 bases, the J end lost 6 bases, and 15 bases lay between the germline ends.

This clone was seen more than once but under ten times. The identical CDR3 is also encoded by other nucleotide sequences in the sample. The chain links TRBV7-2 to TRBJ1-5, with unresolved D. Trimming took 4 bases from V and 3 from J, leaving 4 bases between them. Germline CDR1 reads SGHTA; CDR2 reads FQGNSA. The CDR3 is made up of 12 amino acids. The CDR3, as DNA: TGTGCCAGCAGCTCACCCAATCAGCCCCAGCATTTT. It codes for CASSSPNQPQHF.